What follows are 30 T cell receptor beta chains derived from one specimen sequenced in a study of identical twins. One entry per CDR3 protein, called by TCRdb with MiXCR from the 5' RACE reads. The sample lists approximately 530,000 distinct CDR3 sequences, more than 20% occurring once. These sequences were also reported in another study, on yellow fever vaccine responses in identical twins.

Sequenced sample: CD4+ T cells sorted from blood. Receptors originate from a woman aged 18-29 years in good health.

Written as DNA, the CDR3 is TGCAGTACGGCTACCCCTCCCCAAGAGACCCAGTACTTC. Protein: CSTATPPQETQYF. The chain couples TRBV20-1 to TRBJ2-5; no reliable D call. V was shortened by 8 bases and J by 1 base, with 14 bases between the two germline ends. The CDR3 loop spans 13 amino acids. In germline, CDR1 is DFQATT, CDR2 SNEGSKA (reference sequence).

Only a few counts were recorded for this clonotype. V and J are TRBV12-3 or TRBV12-4 and TRBJ2-3, with 7 bases aligning to TRBD1. The V segment lost 6 bases and the J segment 2 bases; nucleotides outside the gene matches: 2. The CDR3 sequence is 13 residues long. CDR3 in amino acids: CASRGQDTDTQYF. The CDR3 DNA is TGTGCCAGCAGAGGACAGGACACAGATACGCAGTATTTT.

This clonotype was counted between two and nine times. The chain uses TRBV7-3 and TRBJ2-1, with D possibly being TRBD2 (7 bases). The V end lost 5 bases, the J end lost 9 bases, and 14 bases lay between the germline ends. Looked up from germline, CDR1 is SGHTA and CDR2 is FQGTGA. The length of the CDR3 is 13 residues. CDR3 nucleotide sequence: TGTGCCAGCAGCCCCCCGGGGGGCTTTGAGCAGTTCTTC. It yields the protein CASSPPGGFEQFF.

This clonotype was counted between two and nine times. The J gene is TRBJ2-6, the V gene TRBV19; 10 positions match TRBD2. V trimming: 6 bases; J trimming: 0 bases; junction bases outside the gene matches: 2. Per the germline V gene, CDR1 is LNHDA and CDR2 is SQIVND (reference sequence). This CDR3 spans 16 amino acids. CDR3 in amino acids: CASSASGSSGANVLTF. In nucleotides, the CDR3 is TGTGCCAGTAGCGCTAGCGGGAGCTCTGGGGCCAACGTCCTGACTTTC.

The gene calls are TRBV12-5 and TRBJ2-1; 15 nucleotides agree with TRBD2. Germline assignment: CDR1 LGHNT and CDR2 FRNRAP. The V gene end was trimmed by 3 bases and the J gene end by 8 bases; junction bases not matched to a gene: 11. The CDR3 length is 18 residues. For the CDR3, the DNA is TGTGCTAGTGGTTTCCAACCGGGACTAGCGGGGGGACGGGATGAGCAGTTCTTC. It specifies CASGFQPGLAGGRDEQFF.

The chain couples TRBV2 to TRBJ1-2; 8 positions match TRBD1. Trimming at V came to 6 bases and at J to 8 bases, leaving 14 bases not matched to a gene. Germline assignment: CDR1 SNHLY and CDR2 FYNNEI. This CDR3 is built from 15 residues. CDR3 coding DNA: TGTGCCAGCAGGCCCACTAGGACAGGGTGGTACGGCTACACCTTC. This gives the protein CASRPTRTGWYGYTF.

This rearrangement joins TRBV7-2 to TRBJ1-2; D is undetermined. The germline V gene has CDR1 SGHTA and CDR2 FQGNSA. Trimming shortened V by 5 bases and J by 8 bases, and 15 bases separated the two germline ends. CDR3 length equals 13 residues. CDR3 bases: TGTGCCAGCAGCGCCGACCCGGCGTTGGGCTACACCTTC. Translated: CASSADPALGYTF.

The V and J genes are TRBV6-4 and TRBJ2-1; D is possibly TRBD1 or TRBD2 (5 bases each). There are 14 residues in the CDR3. The V gene's germline CDR1 is MRHNA and CDR2 SNTAGT. The V gene lost 5 bases and the J gene lost 10 bases, with 18 bases spanning the gap. CDR3 residues: CASSPGTLTLEQFF. The DNA of the CDR3 is TGTGCCAGCAGTCCAGGGACGCTAACTCTGGAGCAGTTCTTC.

The V and J genes are TRBV6-2 or TRBV6-3 and TRBJ2-7; 11 bases align to TRBD1. The V segment lost 2 bases and the J segment 2 bases; nucleotides outside the gene matches: 2. Germline values: CDR1 MNHEY, CDR2 SVGEGT. The CDR3 spans 15 residues. The CDR3 reads CASSYGTGGPYEQYV. The CDR3 nucleotides read TGTGCCAGCAGTTACGGGACAGGGGGACCCTACGAGCAGTACGTC.

There are a few counts of this clonotype. The genes are TRBV19 and TRBJ2-1; D could derive from TRBD1 or TRBD2 (5 bases each). Trimming took off 2 bases at V and 8 bases at J, with 7 bases between the two ends. This CDR3 has 12 amino acids. Per the germline V gene, CDR1 is LNHDA and CDR2 is SQIVND (reference sequence). The CDR3 DNA follows: TGTGCCAGTAGTATACGAGGGGATGAGCAGTTCTTC. It translates to CASSIRGDEQFF.

This chain uses TRBV27 with TRBJ2-3, with D unclear. V was cut by 6 bases and J by 4 bases, with 8 bases left in between. Germline V gives CDR1 MNHEY, CDR2 SMNVEV (reference sequence). The CDR3 runs to 12 residues. In DNA form, the CDR3 reads TGTGCCAGCAGGAGAGTCGCAGATACGCAGTATTTT. Its protein is CASRRVADTQYF.

The rearrangement links TRBV7-2 to TRBJ1-1, with unresolved D. Germline V lookup: CDR1 SGHTA, CDR2 FQGNSA. Trimming shortened V by 1 base and J by 8 bases, and 11 bases separated the two germline ends. The CDR3 totals 13 residues. In DNA form, the CDR3 reads TGTGCCAGCAGCTTAGGAGGCGTCCCCGAAGCTTTCTTT. Its protein product is CASSLGGVPEAFF.

This clonotype was found a few times. This chain links TRBV24-1 with TRBJ1-2; D gene uncertain. Germline V gene lookup returns CDR1 KGHDR and CDR2 SFDVKD. CDR3 length: 12 residues. Trimming left V 3 bases short and J 4 bases short, with 5 bases between. As DNA, the CDR3 is TGTGCCACCAGTGATCCCGCCTATGGCTACACCTTC. It codes for CATSDPAYGYTF.

This clonotype was observed a handful of times. V gene TRBV7-9 combines with J gene TRBJ2-5; D is unclear. The germline V and J ends were trimmed by 2 bases and 4 bases, with 11 bases remaining between them. CDR3 length: 14 residues. The germline V gene has CDR1 SEHNR and CDR2 FQNEAQ (reference sequence). In nucleotides, the CDR3 is TGTGCCAGCAGCTTAACCGGGCCCCTAGAGACCCAGTACTTC. This encodes CASSLTGPLETQYF. Full variable domain (rest looked up from reference TRBV7-9 and TRBJ2-5): DTGVSQNPRHKITKRGQNVTFRCDPISEHNRLYWYRQTLGQGPEFLTYFQNEAQLEKSRLLSDRFSAERPKGSFSTLEIQRTEQGDSAMYLCASSLTGPLETQYFGPGTRLLVL.

V and J are TRBV7-9 and TRBJ1-3; the D gene is possibly TRBD1 (5 bases). This CDR3 contains 12 residues. Germline V lookup: CDR1 SEHNR, CDR2 FQNEAQ (reference sequence). The CDR3 region is CVGSGDGNTIYF. CDR3 DNA sequence: TGTGTTGGGTCCGGGGACGGAAACACCATATATTTT. Filled out from reference TRBV7-9 and TRBJ1-3, the complete variable domain reads DTGVSQNPRHKITKRGQNVTFRCDPISEHNRLYWYRQTLGQGPEFLTYFQNEAQLEKSRLLSDRFSAERPKGSFSTLEIQRTEQGDSAMYLCVGSGDGNTIYFGEGSWLTVV.

The chain couples TRBV2 to TRBJ2-3; tentatively, D is TRBD1 or TRBD2 (5 bases each). Germline CDR1 reads SNHLY; CDR2 reads FYNNEI. The CDR3 totals 17 residues. V shed 2 bases and J shed 0 bases, with 15 bases lying between them. The CDR3 loop reads CASSEWRAGSSTDTQYF. CDR3 nucleotides: TGTGCCAGCAGTGAATGGCGGGCAGGGAGTAGCACAGATACGCAGTATTTT.

This clonotype was found a few times. V gene TRBV6-1 combines with J gene TRBJ2-5, with D perhaps being TRBD1 or TRBD2 (5 bases each). Per germline, CDR1 MNHNS and CDR2 SASEGT. Trimming left V 9 bases short and J 2 bases short, with 19 bases between. CDR3 length: 15 amino acids. The CDR3 DNA reads TGTGCCAGTAGCCGGGACCCAGGAACTCAAGAGACCCAGTACTTC. Its protein product is CASSRDPGTQETQYF.

This clonotype was counted only a few times. The rearrangement joins TRBV5-1 to TRBJ1-6; 7 nucleotides agree with TRBD1. The CDR3 runs 17 residues. CDR1 and CDR2 from the germline V gene are SGHRS and YFSETQ. J was trimmed by 6 bases and V by 4 bases; bases with no gene match: 13. The DNA for the CDR3 is TGCGCCAGCAGCCTAACAACCGGGACAGAAATTAATTCACCCCTCCACTTT. Translating gives CASSLTTGTEINSPLHF.

This sequence joins TRBV29-1 and TRBJ2-5; possibly TRBD2 for D (6 bases). The CDR3 length is 12 residues. Germline assignment: CDR1 SQVTM and CDR2 ANQGSEA. Trimming cost V 7 bases and J 2 bases, with 11 bases left between them. The CDR3 region has the DNA TGCAGCGCGGGTCGGGGGCAAGAGACCCAGTACTTC. As protein: CSAGRGQETQYF.

In nucleotides, the CDR3 is TGTGCCAGCAGTTGGGCAGGGGGCGAGCAGTACGTC. Translating gives CASSWAGGEQYV. The rearrangement joins TRBV6-6 to TRBJ2-7, with 7 bases matching TRBD1. Germline-derived CDR1 and CDR2 are MNHNY and SVGAGI (reference sequence). CDR3 size: 12 residues. The V segment lost 4 bases and the J segment 6 bases; nucleotides outside the gene matches: 3.

The chain employs TRBV19 and TRBJ2-1; 9 bases line up with TRBD1. From germline, CDR1 is LNHDA and CDR2 SQIVND (reference sequence). The CDR3 length is 13 residues. J gave up 8 bases and V 6 bases, and 5 bases lay outside the gene matches. CDR3: CASRHGQGYEQFF. The DNA of the CDR3 is TGTGCCAGTAGACATGGACAGGGGTATGAGCAGTTCTTC.

This clonotype was recorded a few times. The chain recombines TRBV3-1 with TRBJ2-5; weak D call: TRBD1 (6 bases). The ends were cut back, 7 bases at V and 5 bases at J, with 26 bases in the middle. CDR3 length equals 17 residues. The V gene's germline CDR1 is LGHDT and CDR2 YNNKEL (reference sequence). As DNA, the CDR3 is TGTGCCAGCACCCTGCGAACGCCGACGGACAGATCGGAGACCCAGTACTTC. Its translation is CASTLRTPTDRSETQYF.

This clonotype came up a few times. The V call is TRBV5-1, the J call TRBJ2-7; 7 bases are a match to TRBD1. V dropped 4 bases and J dropped 5; count of bases not matched to a gene: 6. Germline V gene data show CDR1 as SGHRS and CDR2 as YFSETQ. The CDR3 has 13 residues. The CDR3 sequence: CASSPHRGHEQYF. CDR3 in DNA: TGCGCCAGCAGCCCCCACAGGGGCCACGAGCAGTACTTC.

J is TRBJ2-3 and V is TRBV11-2, with TRBD2 matching over 9 bases. CDR1 and CDR2 (germline): SGHAT, FQNNGV. The CDR3 totals 18 residues. Trimming removed 3 bases from V and 1 base from J; junction bases left unmatched: 11. The CDR3: CASSFRAGGDLGTDTQYF. The CDR3 DNA is TGTGCCAGCAGCTTTAGGGCGGGGGGGGATTTAGGCACAGATACGCAGTATTTT.

This clonotype appeared a few times. The genes are TRBV12-3 or TRBV12-4 and TRBJ1-4, with D perhaps matching TRBD1 (6 bases). V gave up 6 bases and J gave up 6 bases, with 14 bases separating them. This CDR3 spans 14 amino acids. CDR3 residues: CASSPQGRHEKLFF. The CDR3 DNA reads as TGTGCCAGCAGCCCACAGGGTCGGCATGAAAAACTGTTTTTT.

Only a few counts were recorded for this clonotype. The chain is built from TRBV28 and TRBJ2-3, with D possibly TRBD2 on 5 matching bases. Trimming left V 3 bases short and J 3 bases short, with 19 bases between. Germline V gene lookup returns CDR1 MDHEN and CDR2 SYDVKM. This CDR3 contains 17 residues. The DNA of the CDR3 is TGTGCCAGCAGTTTTGCGGCGGCAGCTAGGAGGACAGATACGCAGTATTTT. Translation: CASSFAAAARRTDTQYF.

The sample holds many counts of this clonotype. This chain uses TRBV15 with TRBJ1-2; D might be TRBD1 (5 bases). The CDR3 sequence is 14 residues long. The germline V gene has CDR1 LNHNV and CDR2 YYDKDF (reference sequence). V shed 8 bases and J shed 0 bases, with 13 bases lying between them. CDR3 residues: CATHTGTSNYGYTF. Here the CDR3 DNA reads TGTGCCACCCACACAGGAACCTCTAACTATGGCTACACCTTC.

This clonotype was picked up a small number of times. The rearrangement links TRBV11-2 to TRBJ2-3; D possibly matches TRBD1 or TRBD2 (7 bases each). This CDR3 has 18 amino acids. Trimming cost V 0 bases and J 1 base, with 17 bases left between them. Germline-derived CDR1 and CDR2 are SGHAT and FQNNGV. CDR3 loop: CASSLEPPQGGGTDTQYF. CDR3 DNA: TGTGCCAGCAGCTTAGAGCCTCCCCAGGGGGGGGGCACAGATACGCAGTATTTT.

This clonotype was detected only a few times. V is TRBV2 and J is TRBJ2-2; weak D call: TRBD1 (6 bases). The CDR3 extends over 14 amino acids. Germline CDR1 and CDR2: SNHLY and FYNNEI. V gave up 1 base and J gave up 6 bases, with 9 bases separating them. The CDR3 sequence is CASSEETGPGELFF. CDR3 coding DNA: TGTGCCAGCAGTGAAGAGACAGGCCCCGGGGAGCTGTTTTTT. The whole variable domain, filled in from reference TRBV2 and TRBJ2-2, reads EPEVTQTPSHQVTQMGQEVILRCVPISNHLYFYWYRQILGQKVEFLVSFYNNEISEKSEIFDDQFSVERPDGSNFTLKIRSTKLEDSAMYFCASSEETGPGELFFGEGSRLTVL.

This clonotype was observed a few times. V usage is TRBV4-1 and J usage is TRBJ2-1; 8 bases line up with TRBD2. Per germline, CDR1 MGHRA and CDR2 YSYEKL. The CDR3 has 14 residues. Trimming removed 4 bases from V and 8 bases from J; junction bases left unmatched: 7. The CDR3 nucleotides are TGCGCCAGCAGCCGAGCGACTAGCGTCGATGAGCAGTTCTTC. The encoded protein is CASSRATSVDEQFF.